This is a list of T cell receptor beta chains from one sample in a study of blood T cell repertoires in COVID-19. Sequencing was performed with immunoSEQ multiplex PCR; in TCRdb, only in-frame clones are kept and a portion is missing. The data contain 150,000 to 200,000 clones, more than 60% of them singletons. Sequencing input: peripheral blood. These receptor sequences come from a man aged 45-60 years who had recovered from COVID-19. The conserved cysteine and the conserved F or W are not part of the CDR3 here. The order of the fields is clone size, D gene, V gene, CDR3 length, J gene, CDR3 protein. A D gene is named only where the DNA matches it firmly. The size of a clone is reported for some rows only, either as once, few or many, or as a class for expanded clones.

>once|-|TRBV7-2|12|TRBJ1-5
ASSLMGADQPQH
>-|TRBD1|TRBV7-2|12|TRBJ2-7
ATAPRTGDHEQY
>-|-|TRBV27|13|TRBJ2-1
ASRQNTLEYNEQF
>-|TRBD2|TRBV5-1|15|TRBJ2-7
ASSFPTSGRGSYEQY
>-|-|TRBV27|10|TRBJ2-5
ASSPGWGTQY
>-|TRBD2|TRBV27|12|TRBJ2-7
ASSQGTRANEQY
>once|TRBD2|TRBV10-3|14|TRBJ2-2
AISELAGGSGGELF
>-|-|TRBV5-5|14|TRBJ1-4
ASNRELRVTNEKLF
>-|-|TRBV30|12|TRBJ1-4
AWSVTGLNEKLF
>-|-|TRBV3-1/TRBV3-2|14|TRBJ1-3
ASSQGATSSGNTIY
>-|-|TRBV10-3|14|TRBJ2-7
AISEGNRESSYEQY
>-|-|TRBV10-3|12|TRBJ2-1
AISYGGAYNEQF
>-|-|TRBV6-6|14|TRBJ2-7
ASSSGAGRWYYEQY
>-|TRBD2|TRBV7-2|13|TRBJ2-7
ASSFAGVGGYEQY
>-|TRBD2|TRBV18|16|TRBJ2-2
ASSPTLAGGPRTGELF
>-|TRBD2|TRBV7-2|14|TRBJ2-1
ASSPRTSGRANEQF
>-|TRBD1|TRBV27|17|TRBJ2-4
ASSPQGASILLAKNIQY
>-|-|TRBV9|13|TRBJ1-6
ASSVAVRDNSPLH
>-|-|TRBV29-1|10|TRBJ1-2
SIEPGNYGYT
>-|-|TRBV6-2/TRBV6-3|11|TRBJ2-2
ASSYRDTGELF
>-|-|TRBV6-5|12|TRBJ1-1
ASTYGQLNTEAF
>-|-|TRBV29-1|13|TRBJ1-3
SVEGGLRNGNTIY
>-|TRBD1|TRBV2|18|TRBJ1-2
ASSVSSSKKTGTGLYGYT
>-|-|TRBV29-1|12|TRBJ1-1
SVHTGLPNTEAF
>-|-|TRBV19|12|TRBJ1-1
ASSIGGRNTEAF
>-|TRBD2|TRBV29-1|12|TRBJ2-3
SVRTRGSTDTQY